This T cell receptor beta chain was sequenced during a study of T cell responses to AZD1222 COVID-19 vaccine. The data were produced by immunoSEQ multiplex PCR, yet TCRdb's version contains in-frame clones alone and is incomplete. The sample includes over 150,000 clones, roughly 94% of them seen just once. V was pared by 1 base and J by 5 bases, with 9 bases between. CDR1 SGHRS and CDR2 YFSETQ come from the germline V gene. This CDR3 has 13 residues. The clonotype originates from an adult who received the AZD1222 COVID-19 vaccine. The chain couples TRBV5-1 to TRBJ2-5; D gene unclear. The sequences come from peripheral blood, collected 28 days after the second AZD1222 dose. CDR3 loop: CASSLNYGETQYF. The CDR3 DNA follows: TGCGCCAGCAGCTTGAATTATGGGGAGACCCAGTACTTC.